What follows describes a single T cell receptor beta chain. Its matching antigen is unknown. This entry comes from a study of shared clonotypes between healthy human individuals. Broader study findings: Genetic and exposure-history diversity was limited by the small donor number.

Sorted-subset replicate PCR reactions were performed with approximately 190 ng DNA, corresponding to 30,000 to 35,000 T cell genomes. How the authors handled the data: ImmunoSEQ output held junction-only sequences without quality scores, so filtering differed. Sequencing was performed with immunoSEQ multiplex PCR; in TCRdb, only in-frame clones are kept and a portion is missing. For V, J and clone size, that table is used; D and trimming come from the DNA. The table lists over a million clones, more than 75% of them singletons. The V segment lost 6 bases and the J segment 6 bases; nucleotides outside the gene matches: 13. The CDR3 length is 17 residues. Germline values: CDR1 LNHDA, CDR2 SQIVND (reference sequence).

Sample: memory CD4+ T cells from PBMCs. Noted subset: CD45RA-negative fraction. This chain connects TRBV19 to TRBJ2-3; 12 bases align to TRBD1. The TCR sequence derives from a man between 18 and 35 years old in good health. Some clones in this sample may be carry-over from other donors' samples. This chain's CDR3 is CASSTGTGGIPRDTQYF. The CDR3 nucleotides read TGTGCCAGTAGCACCGGGACAGGGGGCATCCCGAGGGATACGCAGTATTTT.